These 21 T cell receptor beta chains share one sample of origin, sequenced in a study of CD8+CD57+ T cells in acquired aplastic anemia. Researchers used genomic DNA as the template to profile TCR beta VDJ and CDR3. TCRdb passed the reads through MiXCR, listing each CDR3 protein once. The table includes under 200,000 distinct CDR3 sequences, 64% detected once. Input material: sorted CD4+, CD8+, or CD8+CD57+ T cells (not recorded which) from PBMCs. These receptors all come from a human donor with severe aplastic anemia or a healthy control (not recorded which).

The chain is built from TRBV25-1 and TRBJ2-7, with 7 bases that match TRBD1. The CDR3 covers 15 residues. The V and J ends lost 5 bases and 4 bases, in that order; junction bases with no gene match: 11. Germline loops: CDR1 MGHDK, CDR2 SYGVNS. The CDR3 reads CASSQTGQGEYEQYF. The CDR3 nucleotides are TGTGCCAGCAGTCAGACAGGGCAGGGTGAGTACGAGCAGTACTTC.

This chain joins TRBV20-1 and TRBJ1-2; a possible D gene is TRBD1 (6 bases). V was shortened by 4 bases and J by 8 bases, with 20 bases between the two germline ends. There are 14 residues in the CDR3. In germline, CDR1 is DFQATT, CDR2 SNEGSKA (reference sequence). CDR3 sequence reads: CSANSGQNEMGYTF. CDR3 in DNA: TGCAGTGCTAATAGTGGACAGAACGAGATGGGCTACACCTTC.

The chain joins TRBV15 to TRBJ2-3; 8 positions agree with TRBD1. This CDR3 region has 15 residues. CDR1 is LNHNV and CDR2 is YYDKDF in the germline V gene (reference sequence). V trimming: 3 bases; J trimming: 2 bases; junction bases outside the gene matches: 4. CDR3 protein: CATSRGQADTDTQYF. The CDR3, as DNA: TGTGCCACCAGCAGGGGACAGGCAGACACAGATACGCAGTATTTT.

Details on this clonotype: It may be a read error: a sequence one base away is much more abundant. The DNA of the CDR3 is TGTGCCGGCAGGGGATTCCAAGAGACCCAGTACTTC. It yields the protein CAGRGFQETQYF. The genes are TRBV6-5 and TRBJ2-5, with D tentatively TRBD1 (6 bases). CDR3 length: 12 amino acids. Germline V gives CDR1 MNHEY, CDR2 SVGAGI.

This sequence joins TRBV29-1 and TRBJ2-2, with D possibly being TRBD1 (5 bases). The CDR3 has 16 residues. CDR1 is SQVTM, CDR2 ANQGSEA, per germline. V lost 6 bases, J lost 1 base, and 18 bases lay in between. CDR3 bases: TGCAGCGTCTCACCACCTGGTCAGGGGAACACCGGGGAGCTGTTTTTT. It is translated as CSVSPPGQGNTGELFF.

This chain uses TRBV7-8 with TRBJ1-4, with D possibly being TRBD1 (5 bases). The CDR3 consists of 13 residues. In germline, CDR1 is SGHVS, CDR2 FQNEAQ. The V gene lost 5 bases and the J gene lost 10 bases, with 14 bases spanning the gap. CDR3 sequence: CASSPTRDGKLFF. The CDR3 DNA reads as TGTGCCAGCAGCCCCACTAGGGACGGAAAACTGTTTTTT.

CDR3 in DNA: TGTGCCAGCAGCTTTTCGAGCGGGGGGGCCGATGGCGATACGCAGTATTTT. Its protein is CASSFSSGGADGDTQYF. V usage is TRBV7-2 and J usage is TRBJ2-3; 10 nucleotides match TRBD2. This CDR3 contains 17 residues. Germline V CDR1 and CDR2: SGHTA, FQGNSA. V was clipped by 3 bases and J by 6 bases; unmatched bases: 12.

With regard to this clonotype: The junction shows a germline mismatch at one end, possibly a read error. This rearrangement joins TRBV6-5 to TRBJ1-1, with 7 bases matching TRBD1. CDR3 length equals 14 residues. The germline V gene has CDR1 MNHEY and CDR2 SVGAGI. The CDR3 region is CAISDSGTAPEAFF. The CDR3 region has the DNA TGTGCCATCAGTGACTCCGGGACAGCTCCTGAAGCTTTCTTT.

The V and J genes are TRBV7-6 and TRBJ2-3, with TRBD2 identical over 8 bases. The CDR3 is made up of 14 amino acids. Germline loops: CDR1 SGHVS, CDR2 FNYEAQ. The V and J ends lost 6 bases and 2 bases, in that order; junction bases with no gene match: 4. This CDR3 reads CASRASGFTDTQYF. The CDR3 coding sequence is TGTGCCAGCAGGGCTAGCGGGTTCACAGATACGCAGTATTTT.

This clonotype was detected ten times or more. The genes are TRBV2 and TRBJ1-1; 9 bases are shared with TRBD1. V lost 5 bases to trimming and J lost 4 bases; unmatched junction nucleotides: 8. This CDR3 has 15 residues. Germline-derived CDR1 and CDR2 are SNHLY and FYNNEI. The CDR3 is CASSITQGAGTEAFF. Written as DNA, the CDR3 is TGTGCCAGCAGTATTACACAGGGGGCGGGCACTGAAGCTTTCTTT.

In its sample, this clonotype was seen many times. This chain uses TRBV7-6 with TRBJ1-1, with D possibly TRBD1 on 5 matching bases. CDR3 length equals 16 residues. V lost 1 base and J 0 bases, leaving 12 bases between the germline ends. CDR1 is SGHVS, CDR2 FNYEAQ, per germline. CDR3 sequence: CASSLGWGNMNTEAFF. The CDR3 nucleotides are TGTGCCAGCAGCTTAGGATGGGGGAACATGAACACTGAAGCTTTCTTT.

Notes on this clonotype: An end of the junction differs from the germline gene, which may be a read error. J is TRBJ1-1 and V is TRBV7-2; no reliable D call. The length of the CDR3 is 13 residues. Germline assignment: CDR1 SGHTA and CDR2 FQGNSA. The CDR3 here is CASSSVYSTEAFF. CDR3 coding DNA: TGCGCCAGCAGCTCAGTATACAGTACTGAAGCTTTCTTC.

The genes are TRBV7-9 and TRBJ1-1; possible D gene TRBD1, 6 bases. The V end was cut by 5 bases, the J end by 9 bases, with 13 bases between. Germline-derived CDR1 and CDR2 are SEHNR and FQNEAQ (reference sequence). This CDR3 is built from 12 residues. CDR3 loop: CASSPRQEQAFF. DNA of the CDR3: TGTGCCAGCAGCCCAAGACAGGAACAAGCTTTCTTT.

The chain combines TRBV7-9 with TRBJ2-7; D remains unclear. Germline CDR1 SEHNR, CDR2 FQNEAQ (reference sequence). This CDR3 is built from 13 residues. Trimming shortened V by 6 bases and J by 3 bases, and 12 bases separated the two germline ends. The CDR3 loop reads CASSDRPNYEQYF. CDR3 in DNA: TGTGCCAGCAGTGATAGGCCTAACTACGAGCAGTACTTC.

V is TRBV12-3 or TRBV12-4 and J is TRBJ1-1; D ambiguous. The CDR3 contains 13 residues. Trimming pared 5 bases from V and 2 bases from J, leaving 9 bases between. The CDR3 DNA follows: TGTGCCAGCAGTCCGAGGATTAACACTGAAGCTTTCTTT. Amino acids: CASSPRINTEAFF.

Comments on this clonotype: A much larger clone sits a single nucleotide away, making a read error possible. V is TRBV6-2 or TRBV6-3 and J is TRBJ2-7; D possibly uses TRBD1 or TRBD2 (5 bases each). CDR3 length equals 14 residues. Germline lookup yields CDR1 MNHEY and CDR2 SVGEGT. Trimming removed 5 bases from V and 2 bases from J, with 13 bases in between. CDR3 in amino acids: CASSPGRNPYEQYF. Written as DNA, the CDR3 is TGTGCCAGCAGTCCGGGACGGAACCCCTACGAGCAGTACTTC.

V and J are TRBV20-1 and TRBJ2-7, with 10 bases lining up with TRBD1. The CDR3 spans 15 residues. Germline lookup yields CDR1 DFQATT and CDR2 SNEGSKA (reference sequence). The J segment lost 1 base and the V segment lost 7 bases, leaving 10 bases of the junction unmatched. This CDR3 is CSVATRDRGSYEQYF. In DNA, the CDR3 is TGCAGTGTCGCCACCCGGGACAGGGGATCCTACGAGCAGTACTTC.

This clonotype was seen a handful of times. The chain has TRBV25-1 and TRBJ2-7; D is ambiguous. The CDR3 has 15 amino acids. Germline V gene lookup returns CDR1 MGHDK and CDR2 SYGVNS. With 3 bases removed from V and 7 bases from J, the gap between germline ends came to 19 bases. CDR3 sequence: CASSDFAKTLGEQYF. CDR3 DNA sequence: TGTGCCAGCAGTGACTTTGCAAAAACGCTTGGTGAGCAGTACTTC.

In its sample, this clonotype was seen a few times. In nucleotides, the CDR3 is TGTGCCAGCAAGGGACTAGCGGGCCAAGAGACCCAGTACTTC. This sequence encodes CASKGLAGQETQYF. The V call is TRBV2, the J call TRBJ2-5, with 12 bases matching TRBD2. Trimming removed 7 bases from V and 1 base from J; junction bases left unmatched: 1. This CDR3 has 14 residues. From germline, CDR1 is SNHLY and CDR2 FYNNEI.

The chain uses TRBV10-3 and TRBJ2-5, with D possibly being TRBD1 (5 bases). V gave up 7 bases and J gave up 1 base, with 13 bases separating them. The CDR3 length is 14 residues. The V gene's germline CDR1 is ENHRY and CDR2 SYGVKD. The CDR3: CAITKDSSQETQYF. In DNA form, the CDR3 reads TGTGCCATCACTAAAGACAGCTCCCAAGAGACCCAGTACTTC.

This clonotype was detected many times. The gene calls are TRBV3-1 and TRBJ2-5; D uncertain. CDR3 size: 16 residues. Germline loops: CDR1 LGHDT, CDR2 YNNKEL (reference sequence). The V and J ends lost 0 bases and 1 base respectively, with 12 bases between them. The CDR3 DNA is TGTGCCAGCAGCCAAGAGTGGTCGCCCATCCAAGAGACCCAGTACTTC. Residues: CASSQEWSPIQETQYF.